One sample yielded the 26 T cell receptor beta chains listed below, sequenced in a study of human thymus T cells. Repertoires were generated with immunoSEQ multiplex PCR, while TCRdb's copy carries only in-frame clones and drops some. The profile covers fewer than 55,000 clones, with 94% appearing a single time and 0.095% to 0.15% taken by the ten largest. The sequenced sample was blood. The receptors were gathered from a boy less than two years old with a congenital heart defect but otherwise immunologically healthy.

The DNA of the CDR3 is TGTGCCAGTAGTACCCGACAGGGAAGTGAAAAACTGTTTTTT. This codes for CASSTRQGSEKLFF. The rearrangement uses TRBV19 and TRBJ1-4, with 7 positions matching TRBD1. The length of the CDR3 is 14 residues. The J segment lost 7 bases and the V segment lost 4 bases, leaving 6 bases of the junction unmatched. The germline CDR1 and CDR2 sequences are LNHDA and SQIVND (reference sequence).

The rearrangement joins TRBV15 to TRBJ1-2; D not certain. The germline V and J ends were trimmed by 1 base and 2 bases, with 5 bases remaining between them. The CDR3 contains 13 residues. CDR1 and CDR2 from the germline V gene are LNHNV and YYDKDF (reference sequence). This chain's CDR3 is CATSRGGNYGYTF. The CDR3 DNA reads TGTGCCACCAGCAGAGGCGGGAACTATGGCTACACCTTC. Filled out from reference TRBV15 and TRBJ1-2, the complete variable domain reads DAMVIQNPRYQVTQFGKPVTLSCSQTLNHNVMYWYQQKSSQAPKLLFHYYDKDFNNEADTPDNFQSRRPNTSFCFLDIRSPGLGDTAMYLCATSRGGNYGYTFGSGTRLTVV.

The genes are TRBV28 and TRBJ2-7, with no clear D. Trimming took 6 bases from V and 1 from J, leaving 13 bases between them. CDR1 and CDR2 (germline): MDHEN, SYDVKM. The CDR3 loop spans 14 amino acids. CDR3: CASSPWSRSYEQYF. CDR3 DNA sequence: TGTGCCAGCAGCCCTTGGAGCCGGTCCTACGAGCAGTACTTC.

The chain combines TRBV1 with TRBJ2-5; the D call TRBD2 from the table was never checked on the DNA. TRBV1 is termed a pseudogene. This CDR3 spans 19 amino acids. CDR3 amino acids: CTSSQVTSGGARTQETQYF. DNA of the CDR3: TGCACCAGCAGCCAAGTGACTAGCGGGGGGGCCCGAACCCAAGAGACCCAGTACTTC.

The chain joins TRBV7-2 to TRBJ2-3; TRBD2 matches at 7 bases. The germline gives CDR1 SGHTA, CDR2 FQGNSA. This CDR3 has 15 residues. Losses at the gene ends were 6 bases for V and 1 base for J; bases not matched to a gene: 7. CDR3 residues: CASSKNAGGTDTQYF. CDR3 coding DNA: TGTGCCAGCAGTAAGAATGCGGGGGGCACAGATACGCAGTATTTT.

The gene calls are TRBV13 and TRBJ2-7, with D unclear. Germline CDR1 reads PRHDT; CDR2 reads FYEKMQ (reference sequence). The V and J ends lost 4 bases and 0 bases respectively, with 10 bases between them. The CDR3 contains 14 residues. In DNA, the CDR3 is TGTGCCAGCAGCTCTGATGACGGCTCCTACGAGCAGTACTTC. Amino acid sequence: CASSSDDGSYEQYF.

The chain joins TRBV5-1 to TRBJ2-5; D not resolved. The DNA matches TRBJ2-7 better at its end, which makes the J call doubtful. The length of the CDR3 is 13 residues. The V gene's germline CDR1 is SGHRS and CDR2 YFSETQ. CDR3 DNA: TGCGCCAGCAGCGCGTACAGTTTCGGCGAGCAGTACTTC. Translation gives CASSAYSFGEQYF.

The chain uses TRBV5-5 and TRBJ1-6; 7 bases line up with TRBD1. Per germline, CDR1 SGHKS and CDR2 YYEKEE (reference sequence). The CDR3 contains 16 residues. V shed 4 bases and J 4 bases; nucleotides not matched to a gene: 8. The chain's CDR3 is CASSPGQRTYNSPLHF. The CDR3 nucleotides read TGTGCCAGCAGCCCGGGACAGCGCACATATAATTCACCCCTCCACTTT.

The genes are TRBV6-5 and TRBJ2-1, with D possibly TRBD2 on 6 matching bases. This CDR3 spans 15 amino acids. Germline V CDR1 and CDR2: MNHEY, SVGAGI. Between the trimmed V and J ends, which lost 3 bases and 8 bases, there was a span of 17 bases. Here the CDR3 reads CASSYQLGGAHEQFF. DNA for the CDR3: TGTGCCAGCAGTTATCAACTAGGCGGGGCACATGAGCAGTTCTTC.

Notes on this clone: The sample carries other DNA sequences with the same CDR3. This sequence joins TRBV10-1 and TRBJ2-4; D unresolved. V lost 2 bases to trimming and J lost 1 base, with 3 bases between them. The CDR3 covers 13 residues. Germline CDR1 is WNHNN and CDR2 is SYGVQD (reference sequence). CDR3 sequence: CASSEGAKNIQYF. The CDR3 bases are TGCGCCAGCAGTGAGGGGGCCAAAAACATTCAGTACTTC.

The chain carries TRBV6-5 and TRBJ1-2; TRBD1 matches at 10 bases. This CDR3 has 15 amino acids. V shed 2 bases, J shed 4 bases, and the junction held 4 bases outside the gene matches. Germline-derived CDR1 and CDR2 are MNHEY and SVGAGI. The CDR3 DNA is TGTGCCAGCAGTTACGTTGGACAGGGGGGCTATGGCTACACCTTC. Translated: CASSYVGQGGYGYTF.

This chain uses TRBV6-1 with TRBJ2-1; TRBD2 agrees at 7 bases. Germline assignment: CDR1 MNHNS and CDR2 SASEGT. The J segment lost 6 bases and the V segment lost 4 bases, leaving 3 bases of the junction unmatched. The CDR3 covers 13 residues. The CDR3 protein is CASSGTSPNEQFF. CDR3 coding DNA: TGTGCCAGCAGTGGGACTAGTCCCAATGAGCAGTTCTTC.

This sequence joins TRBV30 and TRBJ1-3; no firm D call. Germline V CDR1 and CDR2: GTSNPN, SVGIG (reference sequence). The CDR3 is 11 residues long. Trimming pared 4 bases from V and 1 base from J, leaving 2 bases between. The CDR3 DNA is TGTGCCTGGACATCTGGAAACACCATATATTTT. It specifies CAWTSGNTIYF.

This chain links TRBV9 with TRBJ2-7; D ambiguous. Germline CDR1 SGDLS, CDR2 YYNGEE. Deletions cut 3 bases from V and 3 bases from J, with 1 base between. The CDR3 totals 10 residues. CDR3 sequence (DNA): TGTGCCAGCAGCGGCTACGAGCAGTACTTC. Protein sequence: CASSGYEQYF.

The CDR3 region has the DNA TGCAGTGCTAGAGATTTGGAGACCCAGTACTTC. As protein: CSARDLETQYF. The genes are TRBV20-1 and TRBJ2-5; no definite D call. V was pared by 0 bases and J by 5 bases, with 4 bases between. CDR3 length: 11 residues. Germline values: CDR1 DFQATT, CDR2 SNEGSKA (reference sequence).

CDR3 bases: TGCGCCAGCAGCCGAAATACAGGGGCCCCAACCTACGAGCAGTACTTC. Its translation is CASSRNTGAPTYEQYF. The chain uses TRBV4-3 and TRBJ2-7; 7 bases line up with TRBD1. The CDR3 loop spans 16 amino acids. The J segment lost 2 bases and the V segment lost 4 bases, leaving 11 bases of the junction unmatched. Germline V gene sequence: CDR1 LGHNA, CDR2 YSLEER.

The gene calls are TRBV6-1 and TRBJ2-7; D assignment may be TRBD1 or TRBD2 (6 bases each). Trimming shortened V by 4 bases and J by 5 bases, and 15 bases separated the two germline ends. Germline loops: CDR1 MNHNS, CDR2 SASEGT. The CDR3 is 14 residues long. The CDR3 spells CASSARGGVDEQYF. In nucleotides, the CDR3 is TGTGCCAGCAGTGCCAGGGGAGGAGTCGACGAGCAGTACTTC.

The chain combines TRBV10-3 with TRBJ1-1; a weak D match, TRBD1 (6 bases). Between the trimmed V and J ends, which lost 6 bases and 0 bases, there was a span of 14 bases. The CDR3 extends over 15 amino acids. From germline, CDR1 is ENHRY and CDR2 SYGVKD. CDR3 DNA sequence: TGTGCCATCAGAGGGGGGATTTATTTGAACACTGAAGCTTTCTTT. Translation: CAIRGGIYLNTEAFF.

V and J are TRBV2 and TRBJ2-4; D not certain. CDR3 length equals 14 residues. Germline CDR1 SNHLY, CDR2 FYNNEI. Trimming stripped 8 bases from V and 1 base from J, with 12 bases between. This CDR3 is CASWGTLAKNIQYF. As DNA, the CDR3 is TGTGCCAGCTGGGGTACGTTGGCCAAAAACATTCAGTACTTC.

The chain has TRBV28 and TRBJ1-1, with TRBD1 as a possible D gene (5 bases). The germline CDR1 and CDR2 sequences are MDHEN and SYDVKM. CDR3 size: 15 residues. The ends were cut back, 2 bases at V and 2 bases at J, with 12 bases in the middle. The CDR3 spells CASSLLTGKNTEAFF. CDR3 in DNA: TGTGCCAGCAGTTTACTTACAGGCAAAAACACTGAAGCTTTCTTT.

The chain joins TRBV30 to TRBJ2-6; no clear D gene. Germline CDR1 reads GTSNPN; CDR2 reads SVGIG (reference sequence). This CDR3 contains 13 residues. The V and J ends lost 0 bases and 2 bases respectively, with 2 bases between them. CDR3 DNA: TGTGCCTGGAGTGTAGCTGGGGCCAACGTCCTGACTTTC. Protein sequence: CAWSVAGANVLTF.

The CDR3 sequence is CASSLDSRNTEAFF. For the CDR3, the DNA is TGCGCCAGCAGCTTGGACAGCCGGAACACTGAAGCTTTCTTT. V usage is TRBV5-1 and J usage is TRBJ1-1; no definite D call. Deletions cut 0 bases from V and 1 base from J, with 7 bases between. The germline CDR1 and CDR2 sequences are SGHRS and YFSETQ. This CDR3 contains 14 residues.

CDR3 amino acids: CASSIGLTDTQYF. Written as DNA, the CDR3 is TGTGCCAGTAGTATAGGACTCACAGATACGCAGTATTTT. This chain connects TRBV19 to TRBJ2-3; D unclear. CDR3 length: 13 residues. Trimming pared 1 base from V and 2 bases from J, leaving 4 bases between. Germline-derived CDR1 and CDR2 are LNHDA and SQIVND (reference sequence).

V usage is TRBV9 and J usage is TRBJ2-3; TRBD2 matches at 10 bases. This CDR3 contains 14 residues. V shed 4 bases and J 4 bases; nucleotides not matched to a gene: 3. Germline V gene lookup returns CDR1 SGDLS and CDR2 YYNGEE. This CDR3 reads CASSQSGGADTQYF. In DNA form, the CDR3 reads TGTGCCAGCAGCCAGAGCGGGGGGGCAGATACGCAGTATTTT.

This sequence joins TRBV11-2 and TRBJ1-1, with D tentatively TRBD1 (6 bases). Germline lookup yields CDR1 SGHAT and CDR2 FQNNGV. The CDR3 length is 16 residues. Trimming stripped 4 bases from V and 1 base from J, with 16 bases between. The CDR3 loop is CASSSLQGKANTEAFF. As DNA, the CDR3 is TGTGCCAGCAGCTCACTTCAGGGGAAGGCGAACACTGAAGCTTTCTTT. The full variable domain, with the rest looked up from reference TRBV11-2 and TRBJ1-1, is EAGVAQSPRYKIIEKRQSVAFWCNPISGHATLYWYQQILGQGPKLLIQFQNNGVVDDSQLPKDRFSAERLKGVDSTLKIQPAKLEDSAVYLCASSSLQGKANTEAFFGQGTRLTVV.

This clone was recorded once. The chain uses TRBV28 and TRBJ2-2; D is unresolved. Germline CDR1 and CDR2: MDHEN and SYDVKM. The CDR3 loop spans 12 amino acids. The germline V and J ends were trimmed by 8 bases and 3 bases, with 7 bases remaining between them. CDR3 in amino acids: CASRSDTGELFF. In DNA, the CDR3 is TGTGCCAGCCGGTCAGACACCGGGGAGCTGTTTTTT.